These 6 T cell receptor beta chains share one sample of origin, sequenced in a study of OX40 agonist ivuxolimab in advanced cancers. Preparation of the library involved the immunoSEQ multiplex PCR assay. TCRdb took over this immuneACCESS table, retaining in-frame rearrangements with V and J assigned. Such tables are incomplete; in checked studies, under half of the missing clones stem from an unresolved V gene, and the remainder is unexplained. The sample records about 93,000 clones, around 94% of which are singletons. Over 2.5% of the sample is in the top ten clones. The sequences come from CD4+ or CD8+ T cells sorted from blood, collected in a trial of the OX40 agonist ivuxolimab. The origin of the receptors is an adult with an advanced solid tumor such as melanoma, head and neck, liver or kidney cancer.

The chain joins TRBV13 to TRBJ1-2, with D tentatively TRBD1 (5 bases). There are 13 residues in the CDR3. V was shortened by 2 bases and J by 8 bases, with 12 bases between the two germline ends. Germline CDR1 PRHDT, CDR2 FYEKMQ (reference sequence). The CDR3 is CASSLQGFEGYTF. The CDR3 nucleotides are TGTGCCAGCAGCTTACAGGGATTTGAGGGCTACACCTTC.

This clone was seen only once. V usage is TRBV9 and J usage is TRBJ2-3, with TRBD2 identical over 9 bases. Losses at the gene ends were 7 bases for V and 6 bases for J; bases not matched to a gene: 6. The CDR3 length is 13 residues. CDR1 and CDR2 (germline): SGDLS, YYNGEE. This CDR3 reads CASRGLAGDTQYF. The CDR3 DNA sequence: TGTGCCAGCCGGGGTCTAGCGGGGGATACGCAGTATTTT.

The V gene is TRBV9, the J gene TRBJ2-1, with a weak D call TRBD2 (5 bases). Trimming cost V 4 bases and J 5 bases, with 16 bases left between them. The CDR3 runs to 15 residues. The germline V gene has CDR1 SGDLS and CDR2 YYNGEE. The CDR3 loop is CASSSEGAVDNEQFF. CDR3 DNA: TGTGCCAGCAGCTCTGAGGGCGCTGTTGACAATGAGCAGTTCTTC.

V is TRBV30 and J is TRBJ2-1, with TRBD2 matching 9 bases. The CDR3 contains 17 residues. The V segment lost 2 bases and the J segment 0 bases; nucleotides outside the gene matches: 8. Per germline, CDR1 GTSNPN and CDR2 SVGIG (reference sequence). CDR3: CAWSPSSGVSSYNEQFF. CDR3 bases: TGTGCCTGGAGTCCGTCTAGCGGGGTCAGCTCCTACAATGAGCAGTTCTTC.

The sample holds one count of this clone. The rearrangement links TRBV2 to TRBJ2-7, with TRBD2 matching 9 bases. The CDR3 length is 16 residues. From germline, CDR1 is SNHLY and CDR2 FYNNEI. After removal of 6 bases from V and 5 bases from J, the junction contained 14 bases not matched to a gene. The CDR3 region has the DNA TGTGCCAGCAGGCCGTGGGCGGGAGGGCCGAGCCACGAGCAGTACTTC. The encoded protein is CASRPWAGGPSHEQYF.

This clone appeared a single time. The chain carries TRBV9 and TRBJ2-7, with 8 bases fitting TRBD1. The V gene's germline CDR1 is SGDLS and CDR2 YYNGEE. Trimming took 3 bases from V and 1 from J; bases not matched to a gene: 3. There are 14 residues in the CDR3. The CDR3 nucleotides read TGTGCCAGCAGCGCCCGGACAGGGTCCTACGAGCAGTACTTC. It translates to CASSARTGSYEQYF.